Each of the 14 T cell receptor beta chains below was sequenced from the same sample in a study of breast tumors, draining lymph nodes, adjacent tissues (dated by TCRdb to about 2016). Preparation of the library involved multiplex PCR. The run used an Illumina HiSeq 2000. TCRdb redid the processing of the public reads, applying fastp at Q25 and MiXCR, and retained in-frame beta chains. CDR3 protein duplicates are merged, each entry listing the most common genes and DNA. This sample is represented by 85,000 to 120,000 distinct CDR3 sequences; roughly 29% of them were singletons. In total, the top ten clones hold approximately 5% of the sample. The axillary draining lymph nodes of breast cancer patients were the source of the lymph node samples. The sample was axillary lymph node tissue. These receptors were obtained from a female donor with breast cancer. Some clones in this sample may be carry-over from other donors' samples.

The chain employs TRBV5-1 and TRBJ2-2; D gene unclear. V lost 2 bases to trimming and J lost 4 bases, with 9 bases between them. From germline, CDR1 is SGHRS and CDR2 YFSETQ. The CDR3 runs to 14 residues. The CDR3 sequence: CASSFVSVTGELFF. CDR3 sequence (DNA): TGCGCCAGCAGCTTTGTCAGCGTCACCGGGGAGCTGTTTTTT.

This clonotype was detected ten times or more. The chain carries TRBV19 and TRBJ1-5, with TRBD1 as a possible D gene (5 bases). Germline CDR1 and CDR2: LNHDA and SQIVND (reference sequence). This CDR3 contains 14 residues. Trimming took 1 base from V and 5 from J, leaving 9 bases between them. Written as DNA, the CDR3 is TGTGCCAGTAGTATAGGAGGCAGGGATCAGCCCCAGCATTTT. It translates to CASSIGGRDQPQHF.

V is TRBV29-1 and J is TRBJ1-1; maybe TRBD1 (5 bases). CDR1 and CDR2 from the germline V gene are SQVTM and ANQGSEA. The CDR3 totals 16 residues. V lost 6 bases to trimming and J lost 1 base, with 21 bases between them. The CDR3, as DNA: TGCAGCGTAGATACCGGGACCCAATACCAGAACACTGAAGCTTTCTTT. Translation gives CSVDTGTQYQNTEAFF.

This chain joins TRBV5-6 and TRBJ1-2, with TRBD1 as a possible D gene (5 bases). Germline V gene sequence: CDR1 SGHDT, CDR2 YYEEEE. V gave up 0 bases and J gave up 4 bases, with 16 bases separating them. The CDR3 runs 16 residues. The CDR3 here is CASSLGRTTFFYGYTF. In DNA, the CDR3 is TGTGCCAGCAGCTTGGGGAGGACAACATTCTTCTATGGCTACACCTTC.

This clonotype was counted at least ten times. V gene TRBV19 combines with J gene TRBJ1-6, with D unresolved. V lost 3 bases to trimming and J lost 7 bases, with 10 bases between them. CDR1 is LNHDA and CDR2 is SQIVND in the germline V gene (reference sequence). The length of the CDR3 is 14 residues. CDR3 sequence: CASSMGRVNSPLHF. The CDR3 nucleotides read TGTGCCAGTAGTATGGGCAGAGTGAATTCACCCCTCCACTTT.

This rearrangement joins TRBV7-9 to TRBJ2-7; the match to TRBD1 covers 9 bases. Gene TRBJ2-1 matches the end of the DNA better, so the J call may be wrong. Germline CDR1 and CDR2: SEHNR and FQNEAQ (reference sequence). CDR3 size: 13 residues. CDR3 sequence reads: CASSSQGANEQFF. The CDR3 region has the DNA TGTGCCAGCAGCTCACAGGGGGCGAATGAGCAGTTCTTC.

There are many counts of this clonotype. This chain's CDR3 is CASSLTPPGLGYGYTF. The CDR3 DNA is TGTGCCAGCAGCTTAACCCCCCCGGGGCTGGGGTATGGCTACACCTTC. V gene TRBV7-3 combines with J gene TRBJ1-2; D is perhaps TRBD1 (5 bases). The V and J ends lost 0 bases and 5 bases respectively, with 16 bases between them. Germline values: CDR1 SGHTA, CDR2 FQGTGA. This CDR3 region has 16 residues.

This clonotype came up many times. The chain is built from TRBV11-3 and TRBJ2-2; no clear D. V lost 4 bases to trimming and J lost 1 base, with 10 bases between them. Germline lookup yields CDR1 SGHNT and CDR2 YENEEA. This CDR3 has 15 residues. In nucleotides, the CDR3 is TGTGCCAGCAGCTCATTAGGGCTGAACACCGGGGAGCTGTTTTTT. Translation: CASSSLGLNTGELFF.

This clonotype was recorded once. This sequence joins TRBV2 and TRBJ1-4; D possibly corresponds to TRBD1 (5 bases). The CDR3 spans 16 residues. V lost 0 bases, J lost 1 base, and 9 bases lay in between. Germline-derived CDR1 and CDR2 are SNHLY and FYNNEI. The CDR3 sequence is CASSEAMQGTNEKLFF. For the CDR3, the DNA is TGTGCCAGCAGTGAAGCCATGCAGGGAACTAATGAAAAACTGTTTTTT.

This clonotype was counted at least ten times. The V call is TRBV11-2, the J call TRBJ2-1, with D hard to call. CDR1 is SGHAT and CDR2 is FQNNGV in the germline V gene. The V end lost 1 base, the J end lost 10 bases, and 14 bases lay between the germline ends. The CDR3 is 14 residues long. CDR3 DNA: TGTGCCAGCAGCTTAGGATCGGGCAGGATGGAGCAGTTCTTC. Translation gives CASSLGSGRMEQFF.

This clonotype was recorded many times. This chain links TRBV6-1 with TRBJ1-5; D not resolved. The CDR3 extends over 14 amino acids. Trimming removed 8 bases at V and 0 bases at J, with 11 bases between. The germline gives CDR1 MNHNS, CDR2 SASEGT. The CDR3 region is CASWGAYSNQPQHF. For the CDR3, the DNA is TGTGCCAGCTGGGGAGCTTATAGCAATCAGCCCCAGCATTTT.

As concerns this clonotype: A much larger clone differs from this one at a single base, so this may be a read error. The gene calls are TRBV9 and TRBJ2-1, with 8 bases lining up with TRBD1. The CDR3 has 15 amino acids. The V gene's germline CDR1 is SGDLS and CDR2 YYNGEE. The J segment lost 3 bases and the V segment lost 3 bases, leaving 5 bases of the junction unmatched. CDR3 DNA: TGTGCCAGCAGCGCAGGGGGCTTACTCTACAATGAGCAGTTCTTC. It specifies CASSAGGLLYNEQFF.

As to this clonotype: At one end the junction does not follow the germline gene, possibly because of a read error. The chain links TRBV4-2 to TRBJ2-2; D ambiguous. CDR1 and CDR2 (germline): LGHNA, YNFKEQ. The CDR3 covers 14 residues. The CDR3: CAGSQDSNTGELFF. DNA for the CDR3: TGTGCCGGCAGCCAAGATAGCAACACCGGGGAGCTGTTTTTT.

Ten or more counts support this clonotype. Here the CDR3 reads CASSPLQGNYGYTF. CDR3 in DNA: TGTGCCAGCTCACCGCTACAGGGAAACTATGGCTACACCTTC. This chain links TRBV18 with TRBJ1-2; D may be TRBD1 (6 bases). CDR3 length equals 14 residues. Looked up from germline, CDR1 is KGHSH and CDR2 is LQKENI. The V end lost 3 bases, the J end lost 2 bases, and 10 bases lay between the germline ends.